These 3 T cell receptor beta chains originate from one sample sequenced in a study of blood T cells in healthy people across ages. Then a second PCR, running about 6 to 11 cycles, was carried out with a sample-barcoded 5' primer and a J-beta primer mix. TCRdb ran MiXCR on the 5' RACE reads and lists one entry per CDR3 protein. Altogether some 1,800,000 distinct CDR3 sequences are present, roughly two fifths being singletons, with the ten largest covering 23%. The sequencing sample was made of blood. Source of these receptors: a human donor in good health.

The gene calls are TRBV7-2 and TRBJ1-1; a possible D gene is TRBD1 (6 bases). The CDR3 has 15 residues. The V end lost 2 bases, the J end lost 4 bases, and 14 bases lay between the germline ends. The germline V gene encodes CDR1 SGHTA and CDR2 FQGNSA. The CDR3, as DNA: TGTGCCAGCAGCTTACGGCCGGGGGCTGGCACTGAAGCTTTCTTT. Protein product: CASSLRPGAGTEAFF.

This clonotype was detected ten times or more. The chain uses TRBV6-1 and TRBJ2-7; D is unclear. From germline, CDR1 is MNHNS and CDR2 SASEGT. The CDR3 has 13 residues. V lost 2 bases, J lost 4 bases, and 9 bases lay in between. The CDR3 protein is CASSEILGYEQYF. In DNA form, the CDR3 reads TGTGCCAGCAGTGAAATTTTGGGTTACGAGCAGTACTTC.

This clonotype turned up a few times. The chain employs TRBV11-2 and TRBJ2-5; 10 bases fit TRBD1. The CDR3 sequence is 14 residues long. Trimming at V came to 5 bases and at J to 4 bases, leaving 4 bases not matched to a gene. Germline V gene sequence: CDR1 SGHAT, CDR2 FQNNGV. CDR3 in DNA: TGTGCCAGCAGCCGGGACAGGGGAGTAGAGACCCAGTACTTC. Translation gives CASSRDRGVETQYF.